Below, 14 T cell receptor beta chains from the same sample are listed, as sequenced in a study of T-cell memory formation after mild COVID-19. Using its own MiXCR run on the 5' RACE reads, TCRdb lists one record per CDR3 protein. The sample holds around 430,000 distinct CDR3 sequences; roughly 15% are singletons and the top ten take roughly a fifth. Sample: PBMCs or a T cell subset sorted from them (not recorded which). The receptors derive from a man between 18 and 29 years old who had mild COVID-19 (a few samples of this study predate the infection). Cell type and time point are not known.

This sequence joins TRBV5-1 and TRBJ1-2; TRBD1 agrees at 7 bases. This CDR3 region has 13 residues. Unmatched junction bases numbered 7, after V lost 5 bases and J lost 6 bases. The V gene's germline CDR1 is SGHRS and CDR2 YFSETQ. CDR3 sequence reads: CASRQQGSDGYTF. The CDR3 DNA is TGCGCCAGCAGGCAACAGGGGTCGGATGGCTACACCTTC.

Of note for this clonotype: Mismatch with germline at one junction end may stem from a read error. V is TRBV18 and J is TRBJ1-1; D possibly corresponds to TRBD1 (5 bases). CDR1 is KGHSH and CDR2 is LQKENI in the germline V gene. The CDR3 totals 19 residues. DNA for the CDR3: TGTGCCAGCTCACCCACGTGGCCCGGTGGGGGTTCCCCGAACAATGAAGCTTTCTTT. This encodes CASSPTWPGGGSPNNEAFF.

This clonotype turned up a few times. V gene TRBV7-3 combines with J gene TRBJ2-6; the match to TRBD2 covers 10 bases. Trimming removed 5 bases from V and 3 bases from J; junction bases left unmatched: 7. The CDR3 runs to 17 residues. CDR1 and CDR2 (germline): SGHTA, FQGTGA. This CDR3 reads CASSISSGGLGANVLTF. Written as DNA, the CDR3 is TGTGCCAGCAGCATCTCTAGCGGGGGACTTGGGGCCAACGTCCTGACTTTC.

The rearrangement joins TRBV20-1 to TRBJ2-7; unclear D gene. The CDR3 extends over 15 amino acids. Germline values: CDR1 DFQATT, CDR2 SNEGSKA (reference sequence). V lost 0 bases and J lost 3, with 15 bases in between. CDR3: CSARDHGQILYEQYV. The CDR3 DNA reads as TGCAGTGCTAGAGATCATGGGCAGATACTCTACGAGCAGTACGTC.

The chain carries TRBV7-2 and TRBJ2-3; the D gene is possibly TRBD2 (5 bases). Per germline, CDR1 SGHTA and CDR2 FQGNSA. The CDR3 sequence is 16 residues long. The V and J ends lost 1 base and 7 bases respectively, with 18 bases between them. Here the CDR3 reads CASSLGSGVGVHTQYF. In nucleotides, the CDR3 is TGTGCCAGCAGCTTAGGTTCCGGGGTTGGGGTCCATACGCAGTATTTT.

This clonotype was recorded a few times. The chain has TRBV5-6 and TRBJ2-1; 8 bases line up with TRBD1. With 4 bases clipped from V and 4 bases from J, the junction kept 13 bases outside the gene matches. The CDR3 consists of 17 residues. Germline CDR1 SGHDT, CDR2 YYEEEE. CDR3 amino acids: CASSGTDRGGRYNEQFF. For the CDR3, the DNA is TGTGCCAGCAGCGGAACCGACAGGGGCGGTCGGTACAATGAGCAGTTCTTC.

The rearrangement uses TRBV12-3 or TRBV12-4 and TRBJ2-7, with 7 bases identical to TRBD1. Losses at the gene ends were 3 bases for V and 7 bases for J; bases not matched to a gene: 6. This CDR3 is built from 13 residues. The CDR3 DNA follows: TGTGCCAGCAGTTTTCAGGGGGTGGGGGAGCAGTACGTC. Translation gives CASSFQGVGEQYV.

This clonotype has only a few counts. The V call is TRBV7-2, the J call TRBJ1-2; maybe TRBD1 (5 bases). The germline CDR1 and CDR2 sequences are SGHTA and FQGNSA. The CDR3 runs 14 residues. With 4 bases removed from V and 7 bases from J, the gap between germline ends came to 16 bases. CDR3 sequence: CASSSHGQGGGYTF. CDR3 DNA sequence: TGTGCCAGCAGCTCCCACGGGCAGGGCGGTGGCTACACCTTC.

The gene calls are TRBV4-2 and TRBJ2-1; TRBD1 matches at 7 bases. With V trimmed by 0 bases and J by 9 bases, 5 bases remained unmatched. The CDR3 consists of 14 residues. The germline CDR1 and CDR2 sequences are LGHNA and YNFKEQ. The CDR3 DNA sequence: TGTGCCAGCAGCCAAGAGACAGGGTTCCTTGAGCAGTTCTTC. It translates to CASSQETGFLEQFF.

The V gene is TRBV20-1, the J gene TRBJ1-5; D is possibly TRBD1 (5 bases). Germline lookup yields CDR1 DFQATT and CDR2 SNEGSKA (reference sequence). The CDR3 spans 16 residues. The V and J ends lost 0 bases and 1 base respectively, with 13 bases between them. The CDR3: CSARDIRGESNQPQHF. The DNA for the CDR3 is TGCAGTGCTAGAGATATTAGAGGGGAGAGCAATCAGCCCCAGCATTTT.

This clonotype was counted many times. J is TRBJ2-5 and V is TRBV5-4; 8 nucleotides agree with TRBD1. The germline V gene encodes CDR1 SGHNT and CDR2 YYREEE (reference sequence). There are 13 residues in the CDR3. The V gene end was trimmed by 6 bases and the J gene end by 4 bases; junction bases not matched to a gene: 5. The CDR3 DNA reads TGTGCCAGCACACTGGGGACAGGAGAGACCCAGTACTTC. Translating gives CASTLGTGETQYF.

This clonotype was counted at least ten times. This sequence joins TRBV5-1 and TRBJ2-2; D uncertain. Germline assignment: CDR1 SGHRS and CDR2 YFSETQ. V lost 2 bases and J lost 7, with 6 bases in between. The CDR3 spans 12 residues. CDR3 residues: CASSFGDGELFF. The CDR3 DNA reads TGCGCCAGCAGCTTCGGAGACGGGGAGCTGTTTTTT. Combining the CDR3 with reference TRBV5-1 and TRBJ2-2 gives the whole variable domain KAGVTQTPRYLIKTRGQQVTLSCSPISGHRSVSWYQQTPGQGLQFLFEYFSETQRNKGNFPGRFSGRQFSNSRSEMNVSTLELGDSALYLCASSFGDGELFFGEGSRLTVL.

The chain couples TRBV2 to TRBJ2-1; tentative D call: TRBD2 (7 bases). The V end lost 8 bases, the J end lost 10 bases, and 21 bases lay between the germline ends. CDR3 length: 14 amino acids. Germline assignment: CDR1 SNHLY and CDR2 FYNNEI. The DNA for the CDR3 is TGTGCCAGCCTCGCCCTGAGGGGGGGCAACGAGCAGTTCTTC. Translated: CASLALRGGNEQFF.

A few counts support this clonotype. The chain links TRBV6-5 to TRBJ2-1; possibly TRBD1 or TRBD2 for D (5 bases each). Trimming removed 2 bases at V and 4 bases at J, with 12 bases between. The germline V gene has CDR1 MNHEY and CDR2 SVGAGI. The CDR3 consists of 15 residues. The CDR3: CASSYPGRRYNEQFF. CDR3 DNA sequence: TGTGCCAGCAGTTACCCGGGACGGAGATACAATGAGCAGTTCTTC.